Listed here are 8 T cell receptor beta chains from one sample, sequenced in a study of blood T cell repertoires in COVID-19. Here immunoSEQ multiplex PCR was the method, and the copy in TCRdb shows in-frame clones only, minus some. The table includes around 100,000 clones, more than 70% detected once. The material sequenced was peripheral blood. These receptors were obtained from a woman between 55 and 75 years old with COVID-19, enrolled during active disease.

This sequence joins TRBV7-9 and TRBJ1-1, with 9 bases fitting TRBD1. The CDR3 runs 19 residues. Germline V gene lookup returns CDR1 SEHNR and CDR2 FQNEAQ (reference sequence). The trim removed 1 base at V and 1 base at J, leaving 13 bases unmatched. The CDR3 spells CASSLGGTGTWEGNTEAFF. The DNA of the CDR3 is TGTGCCAGCAGCTTAGGCGGGACAGGGACTTGGGAGGGGAACACTGAAGCTTTCTTT.

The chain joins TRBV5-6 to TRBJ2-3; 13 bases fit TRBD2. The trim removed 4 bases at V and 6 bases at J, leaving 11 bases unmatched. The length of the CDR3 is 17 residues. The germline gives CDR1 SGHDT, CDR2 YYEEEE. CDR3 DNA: TGTGCCAGCAGCCAACTAGCGGGGGGGCACAAAGGGGATACGCAGTATTTT. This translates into CASSQLAGGHKGDTQYF.

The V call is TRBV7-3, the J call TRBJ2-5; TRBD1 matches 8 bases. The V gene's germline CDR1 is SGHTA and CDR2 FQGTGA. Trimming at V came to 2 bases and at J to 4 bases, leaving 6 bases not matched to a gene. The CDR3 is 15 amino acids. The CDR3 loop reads CASSLQTGAGETQYF. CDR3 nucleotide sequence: TGTGCCAGCAGCTTACAGACAGGGGCGGGAGAGACCCAGTACTTC.

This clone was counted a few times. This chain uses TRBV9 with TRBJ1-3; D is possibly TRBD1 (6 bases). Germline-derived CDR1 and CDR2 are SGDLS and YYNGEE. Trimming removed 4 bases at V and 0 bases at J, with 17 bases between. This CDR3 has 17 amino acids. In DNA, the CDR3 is TGTGCCAGCAGCCCCTACGGGGTAGGGGGCTCTGGAAACACCATATATTTT. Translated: CASSPYGVGGSGNTIYF.

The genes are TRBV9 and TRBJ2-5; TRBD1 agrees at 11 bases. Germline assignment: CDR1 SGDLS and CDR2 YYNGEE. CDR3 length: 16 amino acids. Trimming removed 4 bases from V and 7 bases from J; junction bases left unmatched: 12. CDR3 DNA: TGTGCCAGCAGCCCAAGCCTGCCGGGACAGGGGGGGACCCAGTACTTC. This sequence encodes CASSPSLPGQGGTQYF.

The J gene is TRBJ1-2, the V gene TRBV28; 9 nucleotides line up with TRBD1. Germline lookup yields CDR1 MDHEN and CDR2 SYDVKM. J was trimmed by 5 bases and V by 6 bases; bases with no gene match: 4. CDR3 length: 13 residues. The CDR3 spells CASRLTGGYGYTF. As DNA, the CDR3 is TGTGCCAGCAGATTGACAGGGGGTTATGGCTACACCTTC.

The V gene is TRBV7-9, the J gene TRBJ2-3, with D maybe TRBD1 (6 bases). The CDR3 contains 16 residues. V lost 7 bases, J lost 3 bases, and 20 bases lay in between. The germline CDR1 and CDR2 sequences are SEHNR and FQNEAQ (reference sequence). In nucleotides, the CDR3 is TGTGCCAGCATTAGTTCAGGGGCCGGAAAAACAGATACGCAGTATTTT. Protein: CASISSGAGKTDTQYF.

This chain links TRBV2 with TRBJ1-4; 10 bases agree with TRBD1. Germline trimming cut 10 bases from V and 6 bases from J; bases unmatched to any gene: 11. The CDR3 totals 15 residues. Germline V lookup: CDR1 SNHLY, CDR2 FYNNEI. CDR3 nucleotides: TGTGCCATCAGCGTTATCGGGACAGGGGATGAAAAACTGTTTTTT. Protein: CAISVIGTGDEKLFF. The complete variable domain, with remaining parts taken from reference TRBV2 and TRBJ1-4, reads EPEVTQTPSHQVTQMGQEVILRCVPISNHLYFYWYRQILGQKVEFLVSFYNNEISEKSEIFDDQFSVERPDGSNFTLKIRSTKLEDSAMYFCAISVIGTGDEKLFFGSGTQLSVL.